This T cell receptor beta chain was found in a study of cytomegalovirus exposure and HLA in healthy donors. Overall study findings and caveats: In vitro confirmation showed three CMV-associated chains to be CMV antigen specific. The presence/absence work took it that sequencing depth was about the same across donors. V- and J-gene trimming of TCR beta was linked (in a later analysis) to a missense DCLRE1C variant. An analysis done earlier found most TCR beta V segments productive about 87% or about 30% of the time.

V shed 1 base and J 8 bases; nucleotides not matched to a gene: 16. The CDR3 is 17 amino acids. The germline V gene has CDR1 MGHRA and CDR2 YSYEKL. About this clone: Its antigen remains unidentified.

The PCR was carried out with 60 Vbeta primers and 13 Jbeta primers. Produced via immunoSEQ multiplex PCR; TCRdb's table is partial and in-frame only. The profile shows approximately 100,000 clones, roughly 85% of them singletons. The V gene is TRBV4-1, the J gene TRBJ2-7; TRBD1 aligns across 8 bases. Sequencing input: PBMCs. The sequence derives from a man aged 30-40 years in good health and CMV-seronegative. The CDR3 protein is CASSQGLLDRALMKQYF. CDR3 nucleotide sequence: TGCGCCAGCAGCCAAGGTTTGCTGGACAGGGCCCTAATGAAGCAGTACTTC.